These T cell receptor beta chains were read from a single sample in a study of T cell repertoires in cytomegalovirus infection. The antigens of these receptors remain unknown. TCRdb re-analysed the reads in MiXCR, keeping a single row per CDR3 protein. The table includes about 480,000 distinct CDR3 sequences, 30% to 40% detected once. The sample here was cultured PBMCs, taken from culture after CMV antigen stimulation. These receptors came from a human donor in good health (CMV status not recorded). Some clones in this sample may be carry-over from other donors' samples. The CDR3 runs from the conserved cysteine through the conserved F or W. A D gene is named only where the DNA matches it firmly. The size of a clone is reported for some rows only, either as once, few or many, or as a class for expanded clones.

>few|TRBJ2-1|TRBD2|TRBV20-1
CSFTSGLYNEQFF
TGCAGTTTTACTAGCGGGCTATACAATGAGCAGTTCTTC
>.|TRBJ1-1|.|TRBV20-1
CSARGSVNTEAFF
TGCAGTGCTAGGGGGTCCGTGAACACTGAAGCTTTCTTT
>.|TRBJ2-1|TRBD2|TRBV27
CASSQGTSGNPFFYNEQFF
TGTGCCAGCAGTCAGGGGACTAGCGGAAACCCTTTCTTCTACAATGAGCAGTTCTTC
>.|TRBJ1-4|.|TRBV29-1
CSALQGINEKLFF
TGCAGCGCCCTACAGGGAATTAATGAAAAACTGTTTTTT
>.|TRBJ2-3|TRBD1|TRBV14
CASSPIGTGVFVDTQYF
TGTGCCAGCAGCCCTATCGGGACAGGGGTTTTCGTGGATACGCAGTATTTT
>few|TRBJ1-2|TRBD1|TRBV2
CASSRTGEYGYTF
TGTGCCAGCAGTAGGACAGGGGAATATGGCTACACCTTC
>few|TRBJ2-2|.|TRBV19
CASSMNRHLTGELFF
TGTGCCAGTAGTATGAACCGACATCTTACCGGGGAGCTGTTTTTT
>many|TRBJ1-4|.|TRBV7-2
CASSGGMGAVIEKLFF
TGTGCCAGCAGCGGAGGGATGGGGGCTGTAATTGAAAAACTGTTTTTT
>.|TRBJ2-1|TRBD2|TRBV7-3
CASSLYLLAGGRNEQFF
TGTGCCAGCAGCTTATACTTACTAGCGGGAGGTAGAAATGAGCAGTTCTTC
>few|TRBJ2-5|.|TRBV7-8
CASSLVTAQETQYF
TGTGCCAGCAGCTTAGTGACCGCTCAAGAGACCCAGTACTTC
>.|TRBJ2-1|.|TRBV6-1
CASSGGSGSSTYNEQFF
TGTGCCAGCAGTGGAGGTTCCGGCTCCTCAACCTACAATGAGCAGTTCTTC
>.|TRBJ2-7|TRBD1|TRBV11-3
CASSSTGGREQYF
TGTGCCAGCAGCTCGACAGGGGGGAGGGAGCAGTACTTC
>.|TRBJ1-5|.|TRBV7-4
CASSLGTYQPQHF
TGTGCCAGCAGCTTAGGGACCTATCAGCCCCAGCATTTT
>.|TRBJ2-1|TRBD2|TRBV6-1
CASSGSGREVYNEQFF
TGTGCCAGCAGTGGTAGCGGGAGGGAAGTGTACAATGAGCAGTTCTTC
>few|TRBJ1-5|.|TRBV6-1
CATQDGGGNQPQHF
TGTGCCACCCAGGACGGCGGGGGGAATCAGCCCCAGCATTTT
>few|TRBJ2-2|TRBD1|TRBV30
CASQGPPGRGLTYTGELFF
TGTGCCTCCCAAGGCCCCCCTGGCAGGGGGCTTACGTACACCGGGGAGCTGTTTTTT
>.|TRBJ2-3|.|TRBV10-3
CAIQQRSPTDTQYF
TGTGCCATCCAGCAGAGATCCCCCACAGATACGCAGTATTTT
>.|TRBJ1-6|.|TRBV7-8
CASSPYNSPLHF
TGTGCCAGCAGCCCCTATAATTCACCCCTCCACTTT
>.|TRBJ1-1|.|TRBV18
CASSPSGGVVTEAFF
TGTGCCAGCTCACCATCTGGGGGTGTGGTAACTGAAGCTTTCTTT
>few|TRBJ2-1|.|TRBV7-6
CASSLMEQFF
TGTGCTAGCAGCTTAATGGAGCAGTTCTTC
>.|TRBJ2-1|.|TRBV5-5
CASSLGGRMNEQFF
TGTGCCAGCAGCTTGGGGGGCAGGATGAATGAGCAGTTCTTC
>.|TRBJ1-1|TRBD1|TRBV30
CAWNTPGRQGGTEAFF
TGTGCCTGGAACACCCCGGGAAGGCAGGGGGGTACTGAAGCTTTCTTT
>.|TRBJ1-6|.|TRBV12-3/TRBV12-4
CASSFEGGGNSPLHF
TGTGCCAGCAGTTTTGAGGGTGGGGGTAATTCACCCCTCCACTTT
>many|TRBJ1-4|TRBD1|TRBV7-2
CASSRDRVDEKLFF
TGTGCCAGCAGCCGCGACAGGGTTGACGAAAAACTGTTTTTT
>.|TRBJ2-1|.|TRBV12-3/TRBV12-4
CASSLAGDLGEQFF
TGTGCCAGCAGTTTAGCGGGGGACCTGGGTGAGCAGTTCTTC
>.|TRBJ2-1|.|TRBV6-2/TRBV6-3
CASSGGTPPGNEQFF
TGTGCCAGCAGTGGCGGGACGCCCCCGGGGAATGAGCAGTTCTTC
>.|TRBJ1-1|.|TRBV7-2
CASSLDSGLSVNTEAFF
TGTGCCAGCAGCTTAGACTCAGGGCTGTCCGTGAACACTGAAGCTTTCTTT
>.|TRBJ2-1|.|TRBV15
CATSRVVGGYNEQFF
TGTGCCACCAGCAGAGTCGTAGGGGGCTACAATGAGCAGTTCTTC
>.|TRBJ1-1|.|TRBV20-1
CSARTPENTEAFF
TGCAGTGCTAGAACCCCGGAGAACACTGAAGCTTTCTTT
>.|TRBJ1-1|.|TRBV28
CASSPERDEAFF
TGTGCCAGCAGTCCCGAGCGGGATGAAGCTTTCTTT
>.|TRBJ2-1|.|TRBV7-2
CASSLLEGGHAVAVRYNEQFF
TGTGCCAGCAGCTTATTGGAGGGGGGACACGCCGTAGCAGTCCGCTACAATGAGCAGTTCTTC
>few|TRBJ2-1|.|TRBV7-2
CASSLGGALFFEQFF
TGTGCCAGCAGCTTAGGGGGGGCACTTTTCTTTGAGCAGTTCTTC
>few|TRBJ2-3|TRBD2|TRBV7-9
CASSLAGGNTQYF
TGTGCCAGCAGCTTAGCGGGAGGGAATACGCAGTATTTT
>few|TRBJ2-3|TRBD2|TRBV7-8
CASSFLAGAGGTDTQYF
TGTGCCAGCAGCTTCCTAGCTGGGGCGGGGGGCACAGATACGCAGTATTTT
>many|TRBJ2-3|.|TRBV7-2
CASSLGGTRRSTDTQYF
TGTGCCAGCAGCTTAGGAGGGACTCGTAGGAGCACAGATACGCAGTATTTT
>.|TRBJ2-1|TRBD2|TRBV12-3/TRBV12-4
CASSMGTSENNEQFF
TGTGCCAGCAGCATGGGGACTAGCGAGAACAATGAGCAGTTCTTC
>.|TRBJ2-1|TRBD1|TRBV5-6
CASSLLTGGPTDPYNEQFF
TGTGCCAGCAGCTTGCTGACAGGGGGTCCTACCGACCCCTACAATGAGCAGTTCTTC
>.|TRBJ2-7|TRBD2|TRBV19
CASRSSGFPYEQYF
TGTGCCAGTCGTTCTAGCGGGTTTCCCTACGAGCAGTACTTC
>few|TRBJ1-2|.|TRBV19
CASSKLSLSDRAGDYGYTF
TGTGCCAGTAGTAAACTGTCTTTATCCGACAGAGCCGGGGACTATGGCTACACCTTC
>few|TRBJ2-3|TRBD2|TRBV6-6
CASSPSGRADTQYF
TGTGCCAGCAGTCCTAGCGGGAGGGCAGATACGCAGTATTTT
>few|TRBJ2-1|.|TRBV24-1
CATSEAGATSYNEQFF
TGTGCCACCAGTGAGGCCGGGGCCACCTCCTACAATGAGCAGTTCTTC
>.|TRBJ1-5|TRBD1|TRBV27
CASSSTDRGPHQPQHF
TGTGCCAGCAGTTCAACGGACAGGGGGCCCCATCAGCCCCAGCATTTT
>few|TRBJ1-2|TRBD1|TRBV6-6
CASSYPGQTLNGYTF
TGTGCCAGCAGTTATCCGGGACAGACGTTGAACGGCTACACCTTC
>once|TRBJ1-5|.|TRBV18
CASSPPSWGGGNQPQHF
TGTGCCAGCTCACCACCGTCCTGGGGAGGAGGCAATCAGCCCCAGCATTTT
>few|TRBJ2-1|TRBD2|TRBV19
CASSMLAGPPDSYNEQFF
TGTGCCAGTAGTATGCTAGCGGGACCTCCAGACTCCTACAATGAGCAGTTCTTC
>few|TRBJ2-5|.|TRBV9
CASSVALGPVETQYF
TGTGCCAGCAGCGTTGCCTTAGGGCCTGTGGAGACCCAGTACTTC
>.|TRBJ1-6|TRBD1|TRBV27
CASWTGDRNSPLHF
TGTGCCAGCTGGACAGGGGACCGCAATTCACCCCTCCACTTT
>.|TRBJ2-3|TRBD2|TRBV4-2
CASSQDAASGVTDTQYF
TGTGCCAGCAGCCAAGATGCGGCTAGCGGGGTCACAGATACGCAGTATTTT
>few|TRBJ2-7|TRBD2|TRBV4-3
CASSQEVKAGGYEQYF
TGCGCCAGCAGCCAAGAAGTTAAAGCGGGAGGGTACGAGCAGTACTTC
>.|TRBJ2-5|.|TRBV7-6
CASSRLVQETQYF
TGTGCCAGCAGTCGACTAGTTCAAGAGACCCAGTACTTC
>.|TRBJ2-3|TRBD2|TRBV7-9
CASSKTSGRRATQYF
TGTGCCAGCAGCAAGACTAGCGGGAGACGAGCTACGCAGTATTTT
>many|TRBJ1-2|.|TRBV7-2
CASSLEASSGGYTF
TGTGCCAGCAGCTTAGAGGCATCGTCGGGTGGCTACACCTTC
>few|TRBJ2-2|TRBD2|TRBV2
CASAPSGSWELFF
TGTGCCAGCGCCCCTAGCGGGAGTTGGGAGCTGTTTTTT
>.|TRBJ2-1|.|TRBV10-3
CAISWDVNEQFF
TGTGCCATCAGCTGGGACGTCAATGAGCAGTTCTTC
>.|TRBJ2-5|.|TRBV5-4
CATGTAGTQYF
TGTGCCACCGGGACAGCGGGGACCCAGTACTTC
>few|TRBJ2-1|.|TRBV7-8
CASSPHKSYNEQFF
TGTGCCAGCAGCCCCCATAAGTCCTACAATGAGCAGTTCTTC
>few|TRBJ1-5|.|TRBV7-6
CASSLGPGSGNQPQHF
TGTGCCAGCAGCTTAGGGCCGGGGTCCGGCAATCAGCCCCAGCATTTT
>few|TRBJ1-4|.|TRBV7-9
CASSLGTAAEKLFF
TGTGCCAGCAGCTTAGGGACAGCGGCTGAAAAACTGTTTTTT
>few|TRBJ1-5|.|TRBV10-3
CAISESQGQTPQHF
TGTGCCATCAGTGAGTCTCAAGGACAGACGCCCCAGCATTTT
>few|TRBJ1-6|TRBD1|TRBV6-2/TRBV6-3
CASSYLTGSRSSPLHF
TGTGCCAGCAGTTACTTGACAGGGAGTCGGAGTTCACCCCTCCACTTT